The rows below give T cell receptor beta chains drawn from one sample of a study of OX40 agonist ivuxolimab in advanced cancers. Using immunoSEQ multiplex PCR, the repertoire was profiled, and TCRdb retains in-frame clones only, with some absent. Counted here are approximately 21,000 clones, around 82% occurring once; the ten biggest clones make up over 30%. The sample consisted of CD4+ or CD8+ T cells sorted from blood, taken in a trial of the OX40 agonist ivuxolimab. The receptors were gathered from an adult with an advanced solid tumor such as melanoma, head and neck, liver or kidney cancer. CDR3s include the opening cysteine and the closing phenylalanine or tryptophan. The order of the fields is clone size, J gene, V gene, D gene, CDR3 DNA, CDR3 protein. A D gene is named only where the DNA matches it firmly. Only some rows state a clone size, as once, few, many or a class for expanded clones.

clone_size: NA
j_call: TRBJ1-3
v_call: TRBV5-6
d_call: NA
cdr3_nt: TGTGCCAGCAGCTTAAGGGGGTCCTCTGGAAACACCATATATTTT
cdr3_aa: CASSLRGSSGNTIYF

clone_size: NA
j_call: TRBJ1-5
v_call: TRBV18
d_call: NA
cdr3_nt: TGTGCCAGCTCACCTTTAACTGGTAGCAATCAGCCCCAGCATTTT
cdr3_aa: CASSPLTGSNQPQHF

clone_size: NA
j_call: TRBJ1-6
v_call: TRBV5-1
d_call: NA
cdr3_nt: TGCGCCAGCAGCAGGACAGATGGCTATAATTCACCCCTCCACTTT
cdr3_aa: CASSRTDGYNSPLHF

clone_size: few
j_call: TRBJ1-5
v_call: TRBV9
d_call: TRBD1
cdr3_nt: TGTGCCAGCAGCCCCGGACAGGTAACTAATCAGCCCCAGCATTTT
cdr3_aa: CASSPGQVTNQPQHF

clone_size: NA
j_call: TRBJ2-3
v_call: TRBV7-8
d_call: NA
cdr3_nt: TGTGCCAGCAGCTTAGGGGGGAACACAGATACGCAGTATTTT
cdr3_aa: CASSLGGNTDTQYF

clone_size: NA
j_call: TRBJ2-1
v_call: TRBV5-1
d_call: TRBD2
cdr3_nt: TGCGCCAGCAGCCCGGTGGTGACTAGCGGGAGAGGAAAGAATGAGCAGTTCTTC
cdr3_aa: CASSPVVTSGRGKNEQFF

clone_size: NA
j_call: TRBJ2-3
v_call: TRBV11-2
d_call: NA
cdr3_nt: TGTGCCAGCAGCCATACAGGGTTCACAGATACGCAGTATTTT
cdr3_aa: CASSHTGFTDTQYF

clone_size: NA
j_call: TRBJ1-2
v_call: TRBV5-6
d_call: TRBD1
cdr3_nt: TGTGCCAGCAGCTTGGCCCAGGGGGGAGGCTACACCTTC
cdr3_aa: CASSLAQGGGYTF

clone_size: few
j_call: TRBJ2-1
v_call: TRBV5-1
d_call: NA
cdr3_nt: TGCGCCAGCAGGGAGGGGTCCTACAATGAGCAGTTCTTC
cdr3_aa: CASREGSYNEQFF

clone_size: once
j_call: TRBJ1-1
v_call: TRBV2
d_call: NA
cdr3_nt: TGTGCCAGCAGTGAAGCACTAGGGCAGATGAACACTGAAGCTTTCTTT
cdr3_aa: CASSEALGQMNTEAFF

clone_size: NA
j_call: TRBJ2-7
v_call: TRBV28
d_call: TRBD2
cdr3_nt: TGTGCCAGCGGACTAGGCTTCGGCTACGAGCAGTACTTC
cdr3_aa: CASGLGFGYEQYF

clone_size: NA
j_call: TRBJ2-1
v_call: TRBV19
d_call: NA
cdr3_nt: TGTGCCAGTAGAGGGCCCTTATATTGGGGGGGGCCCGGGTCCAATGAGCAGTTCTTC
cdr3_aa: CASRGPLYWGGPGSNEQFF

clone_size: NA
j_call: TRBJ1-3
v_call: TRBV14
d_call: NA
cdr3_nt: TGTGCCAGCAGCCAAGCCCGATCTGGAAACACCATATATTTT
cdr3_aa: CASSQARSGNTIYF

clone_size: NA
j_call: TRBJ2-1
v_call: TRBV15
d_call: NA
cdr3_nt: TGTGCCACCAGCAGAGTGGGGGGGGCAAATGAGCAGTTCTTC
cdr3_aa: CATSRVGGANEQFF

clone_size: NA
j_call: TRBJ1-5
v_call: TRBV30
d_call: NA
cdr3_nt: TGTGCCTGGAGTGTTTCGGGGAATCAGCCCCAGCATTTT
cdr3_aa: CAWSVSGNQPQHF

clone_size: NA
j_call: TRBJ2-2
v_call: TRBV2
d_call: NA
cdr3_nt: TGTGCCAGCGTCCCCGGGTCCCAGCCCGGGGAGCTGTTTTTT
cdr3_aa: CASVPGSQPGELFF

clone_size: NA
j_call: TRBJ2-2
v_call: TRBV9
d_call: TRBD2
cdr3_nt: TGTGCCAGCAGCGTAGGCGGGAGAGTAACCGGGGAGCTGTTTTTT
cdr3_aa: CASSVGGRVTGELFF

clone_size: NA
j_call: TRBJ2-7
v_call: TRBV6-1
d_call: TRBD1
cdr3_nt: TGTGCCGGAGGACAGGGGCCCGAGCAGTACTTC
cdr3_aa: CAGGQGPEQYF

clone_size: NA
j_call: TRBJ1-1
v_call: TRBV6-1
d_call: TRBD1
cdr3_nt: TGTGCCAGCAGTGTTGACAGGGGGACTGAAGCTTTCTTT
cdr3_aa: CASSVDRGTEAFF

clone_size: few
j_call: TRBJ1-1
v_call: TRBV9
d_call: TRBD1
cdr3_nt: TGTGCCAGCAGTGAACAGGGGGCAACTGAAGCTTTCTTT
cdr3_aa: CASSEQGATEAFF

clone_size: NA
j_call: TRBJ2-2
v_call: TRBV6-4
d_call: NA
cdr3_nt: TGTGCCAGCAGTGCAGACAGATTCGGGGAGCTGTTTTTT
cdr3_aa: CASSADRFGELFF

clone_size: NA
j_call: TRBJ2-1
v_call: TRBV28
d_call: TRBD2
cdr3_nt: TGTGCCAGCAGTTTAGCGGGAGGGACATACAATGAGCAGTTCTTC
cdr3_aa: CASSLAGGTYNEQFF

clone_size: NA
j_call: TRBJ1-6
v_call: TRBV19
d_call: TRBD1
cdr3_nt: TGTGCCAGTAGATCCGGGACAGCGACACCCCTCCACTTT
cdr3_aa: CASRSGTATPLHF

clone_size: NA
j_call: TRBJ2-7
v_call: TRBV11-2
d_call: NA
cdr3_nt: TGTGCCAGCAGCTTAGAGGGACTGCCCGTTTACGAGCAGTACTTC
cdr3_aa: CASSLEGLPVYEQYF

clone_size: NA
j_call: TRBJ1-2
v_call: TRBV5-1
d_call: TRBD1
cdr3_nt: TGCGCCAGCAGCTTCTCGGGACAGGGGGCGATTGGCTACACCTTC
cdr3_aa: CASSFSGQGAIGYTF

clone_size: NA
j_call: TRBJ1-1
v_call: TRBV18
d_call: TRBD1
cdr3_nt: TGTGCCAGCTCACCTCGGGGCGACAGGGACACTGAAGCTTTCTTT
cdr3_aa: CASSPRGDRDTEAFF

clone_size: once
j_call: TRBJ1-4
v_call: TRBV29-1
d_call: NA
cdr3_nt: TGCAGCGTCGCCGACTCAGGCTCGGGGAAAAAACTGTTTTTT
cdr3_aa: CSVADSGSGKKLFF

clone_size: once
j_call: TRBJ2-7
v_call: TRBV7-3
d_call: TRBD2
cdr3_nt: TGTGCCAGCAGCTCCCAAGCTAGCGGTTCTTCCTACGAGCAGTACTTC
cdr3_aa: CASSSQASGSSYEQYF

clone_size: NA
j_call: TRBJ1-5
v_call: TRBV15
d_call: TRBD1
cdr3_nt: TGTGCCACCAGCAGCAGCCGGGACAGGGGAGGCAATCAGCCCCAGCATTTT
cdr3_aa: CATSSSRDRGGNQPQHF

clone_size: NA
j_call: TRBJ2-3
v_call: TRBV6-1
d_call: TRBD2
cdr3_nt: TGTGCCAGCAGTGAGGAAGGCGGGGGGGCCTATACGCAGTATTTT
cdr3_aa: CASSEEGGGAYTQYF

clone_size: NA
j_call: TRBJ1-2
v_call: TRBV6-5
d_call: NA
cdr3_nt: TGTGCCAGCAGTCGGCGGCTTAACTATGGCTACACCTTC
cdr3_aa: CASSRRLNYGYTF

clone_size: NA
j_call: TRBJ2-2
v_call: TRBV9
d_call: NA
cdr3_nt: TGTGCCAGCAGAGATTCGTCAGGGGACGCCTATACCGGGGAGCTGTTTTTT
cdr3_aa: CASRDSSGDAYTGELFF

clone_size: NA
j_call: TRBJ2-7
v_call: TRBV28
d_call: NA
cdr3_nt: TGTGCCAGCAGTCTCCCCGGGGGGCAGTACGAGCAGTACTTC
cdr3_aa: CASSLPGGQYEQYF

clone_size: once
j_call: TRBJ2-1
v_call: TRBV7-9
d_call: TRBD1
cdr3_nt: TGTGCCAGCAGGCCAACGGACAGGGGGTTGAATGAGCAGTTCTTC
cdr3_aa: CASRPTDRGLNEQFF